The entry below describes one T cell receptor (beta chain). V was pared by 7 bases and J by 5 bases, with 11 bases of the junction left unmatched. This CDR3 has 14 amino acids. In germline, CDR1 is WSHSY, CDR2 SAAADI. These data originate in a study of blood T cell repertoires in COVID-19. Sequenced by immunoSEQ multiplex PCR; TCRdb stores in-frame clones only, minus some. The sample lists 130,000 or so clones, roughly 83% occurring once. Sequences were obtained from peripheral blood. The rearrangement links TRBV10-2 to TRBJ2-7; 7 positions agree with TRBD1. The TCR comes from a woman aged 80 or older with acute or convalescent COVID-19. CDR3 loop: CASTPPDRRDEQYF. CDR3 coding DNA: TGCGCCAGCACCCCCCCGGACAGGCGCGACGAGCAGTACTTC.